These 5 T cell receptor beta chains came from one sample sequenced in a study of T cells in Graves' hyperthyroidism and ophthalmopathy. Amplified regions were TCR beta CDR3 sequences from RNA transcripts. The HTBI primer set was used in a first-round RT-PCR of the TCR CDR3. In TCRdb, the multiplex PCR reads were re-called with MiXCR into one record per CDR3 protein. Here the sample spans 250,000 or so distinct CDR3 sequences, 13% to 15% being singletons. Sequencing was done on a sample of blood. The source of these receptors is a woman aged 50 to 65 with Graves' hyperthyroidism that later progressed to Graves' ophthalmopathy.

This clonotype turned up a few times. The chain combines TRBV6-1 with TRBJ1-5, with 8 nucleotides matching TRBD1. Germline V gene lookup returns CDR1 MNHNS and CDR2 SASEGT. J lost 0 bases, V lost 1 base, and 8 bases had no gene match. This CDR3 has 18 amino acids. CDR3 in amino acids: CASSEGAGGPYSNQPQHF. The DNA for the CDR3 is TGTGCCAGCAGTGAAGGAGCAGGGGGCCCATATAGCAATCAGCCCCAGCATTTT.

This clonotype was observed many times. The chain carries TRBV5-1 and TRBJ2-2, with 11 bases aligning to TRBD1. This CDR3 comprises 15 residues. V was pared by 4 bases and J by 7 bases, with 6 bases of the junction left unmatched. Germline lookup yields CDR1 SGHRS and CDR2 YFSETQ. CDR3 coding DNA: TGCGCCAGCAGCCCTGGACAGGGGGCGTTCGGGGAGCTGTTTTTT. It translates to CASSPGQGAFGELFF.

On this clonotype itself: A much more abundant neighbour one base away suggests this may be a read error. This rearrangement joins TRBV11-2 to TRBJ2-7, with 7 bases matching TRBD2. The germline V gene encodes CDR1 SGHAT and CDR2 FQNNGV. This CDR3 is 17 amino acids long. V lost 2 bases, J lost 5 bases, and 15 bases stayed unmatched. The DNA of the CDR3 is TGTGCCAGCAGCTTAATTGGGAGGGGTGTACGCGGCCACGAGCAGTACTTC. Amino acid sequence: CASSLIGRGVRGHEQYF.

In this sample, this clonotype turned up many times. The chain combines TRBV2 with TRBJ2-4; TRBD1 matches 8 bases. Germline V lookup: CDR1 SNHLY, CDR2 FYNNEI. With V trimmed by 2 bases and J by 2 bases, 5 bases remained unmatched. The CDR3 has 16 amino acids. CDR3 nucleotides: TGTGCCAGCAGTGAATCAGGGGGCGCAACCAAAAACATTCAGTACTTC. Translated, it gives CASSESGGATKNIQYF. The full variable domain, its missing parts supplied by reference TRBV2 and TRBJ2-4, is EPEVTQTPSHQVTQMGQEVILRCVPISNHLYFYWYRQILGQKVEFLVSFYNNEISEKSEIFDDQFSVERPDGSNFTLKIRSTKLEDSAMYFCASSESGGATKNIQYFGAGTRLSVL.

This clonotype was recorded at least ten times. The rearrangement links TRBV15 to TRBJ1-1; 8 positions match TRBD1. The J segment lost 6 bases and the V segment lost 3 bases, leaving 3 bases of the junction unmatched. Germline V lookup: CDR1 LNHNV, CDR2 YYDKDF (reference sequence). This CDR3 spans 13 amino acids. In DNA, the CDR3 is TGTGCCACCAGCAGCGACAGGGGAGCTGAAGCTTTCTTT. Amino acids: CATSSDRGAEAFF.